This TCR beta chain was captured in a study of blood T cell repertoires in COVID-19 (dated by TCRdb to about 2020). In terms of the full investigation: The collaborator samples originated in the United States, Italy and Spain and spanned the acute and convalescent phases of COVID-19. The prospective study material was composed of cDNA or gDNA derived from T cells, B-cell-depleted T cells, or PBMCs. Subjects who had been exposed to COVID-19, were actively infected with it, or had recovered from it provided the deeply sampled blood TCRbeta repertoires that made up the dataset. A freely available public database, intended as a resource for researchers studying the immune response to SARS-CoV-2, is where the repertoires were released. Samples came from the ongoing ImmuneRACE study (first 160 participants) plus 1,254 subjects from 6 global collaborators. The sample metadata nearly always contained a de-identified subject ID, COVID-19 status, age in years and sex. Where available, HLA class I and class II types were taken from metadata supplied by the sample provider and were not determined by assay-based typing.

In the germline V gene, CDR1 corresponds to SGDLS and CDR2 to YYNGEE. The CDR3 starts with the cysteine, ends with the phenylalanine, and has 14 residues. The CDR3 DNA has 42 bases and is translated from base 1. V drops 1 base and J drops 2 bases, leaving 10 bases in between. Study-wide findings and limitations: How much clinical and demographic metadata was included differed by source and by participant, and the metadata was provided uncurated.

TCRbeta CDR3 regions were amplified from genomic DNA by means of the immunoSEQ Assay, a bias-controlled multiplex PCR. Regarding the original processing steps: The number of nucleated cells in each sample was estimated by amplification of reference gene primers within the assay. To quantify the absolute abundance of each unique TCRbeta CDR3 rearrangement, sequence reads were collapsed and filtered. For each sample, productive Simpson clonality was calculated as the square root of Simpson's diversity index across productive rearrangements. Here the immuneACCESS table is served through TCRdb, limited to in-frame sequences with V and J called. Missing clones are a known gap in these copies; in checked studies unresolved V genes cover under half, and the rest lacks a known reason. V, J and clone size derive from that table, while D and trimming were established from the DNA sequence. The sample data list approximately 670,000 clones, and over 80% of these were observed just once. 0.2% to 0.3% of the sample belongs to the ten largest clones.

With regard to this clone: What antigen it recognizes has not been identified. No base quality information exists; no much larger clone differs at one position.

Each collaborating institution followed its own protocols to collect whole blood in K2EDTA tubes. For TCRbeta analysis, collaborator samples were shipped as frozen whole blood, as isolated PBMCs, or as DNA extracted from either sample type. Sequenced: peripheral blood. Here the chain combines TRBV9 and TRBJ2-7; no D gene is confidently identified. The TCR sequence derives from a woman between 18 and 29 years old with acute or convalescent COVID-19. Read as DNA, the sequence is TGTGCCAGCAGCGTATCGGGTACGGCCTACGAGCAGTACTTC. It translates as CASSVSGTAYEQYF. The variable domain in full, with residues beyond the CDR3 obtained from the reference TRBV9 and TRBJ2-7 genes, is DSGVTQTPKHLITATGQRVTLRCSPRSGDLSVYWYQQSLDQGLQFLIQYYNGEERAKGNILERFSAQQFPDLHSELNLSSLELGDSALYFCASSVSGTAYEQYFGPGTRLTVT.